The rows below give T cell receptor beta chains drawn from one sample of a study of T cells in Graves' hyperthyroidism and ophthalmopathy. Using its own MiXCR run on the multiplex PCR reads, TCRdb lists one record per CDR3 protein. The sample comprises some 350,000 distinct CDR3 sequences, 15% to 20% of which are singletons, and 3% to 4% rests with the top ten. Sequencing was done on a sample of blood. The receptors shown here come from a young woman with Graves' hyperthyroidism. CDR3s include the opening cysteine and the closing phenylalanine or tryptophan. Each record gives: clone size, J gene, V gene, CDR3 length, CDR3 protein. Clone size is not always given. Where it is, it says once, few, many or a class for expanded clones.

clone_size: many; j_call: TRBJ2-7; v_call: TRBV6-1; cdr3_length: 14; cdr3_aa: CASSEGQGVYEQYF
clone_size: -; j_call: TRBJ2-5; v_call: TRBV5-1; cdr3_length: 14; cdr3_aa: CASSMVGGEETQYF
clone_size: many; j_call: TRBJ2-5; v_call: TRBV2; cdr3_length: 10; cdr3_aa: CASCQETQYF
clone_size: -; j_call: TRBJ2-2; v_call: TRBV28; cdr3_length: 12; cdr3_aa: CASSLRIGELFF
clone_size: many; j_call: TRBJ1-3; v_call: TRBV13; cdr3_length: 14; cdr3_aa: CASSTTGRGNTIYF
clone_size: many; j_call: TRBJ1-1; v_call: TRBV11-1; cdr3_length: 15; cdr3_aa: CASSRWREWNTEAFF
clone_size: -; j_call: TRBJ2-2; v_call: TRBV6-2/TRBV6-3; cdr3_length: 16; cdr3_aa: CASSPRRTVSTGELFF
clone_size: many; j_call: TRBJ1-3; v_call: TRBV19; cdr3_length: 15; cdr3_aa: CASKLLGTSGNTIYF
clone_size: -; j_call: TRBJ1-1; v_call: TRBV4-1; cdr3_length: 15; cdr3_aa: CASSQDGSGGREAFF
clone_size: -; j_call: TRBJ1-1; v_call: TRBV19; cdr3_length: 14; cdr3_aa: CASRQGQWITEAFF
clone_size: -; j_call: TRBJ1-2; v_call: TRBV12-3/TRBV12-4; cdr3_length: 13; cdr3_aa: CASSIAQAYGYTF
clone_size: -; j_call: TRBJ2-5; v_call: TRBV5-1; cdr3_length: 15; cdr3_aa: CASSPEGGGSETQYF